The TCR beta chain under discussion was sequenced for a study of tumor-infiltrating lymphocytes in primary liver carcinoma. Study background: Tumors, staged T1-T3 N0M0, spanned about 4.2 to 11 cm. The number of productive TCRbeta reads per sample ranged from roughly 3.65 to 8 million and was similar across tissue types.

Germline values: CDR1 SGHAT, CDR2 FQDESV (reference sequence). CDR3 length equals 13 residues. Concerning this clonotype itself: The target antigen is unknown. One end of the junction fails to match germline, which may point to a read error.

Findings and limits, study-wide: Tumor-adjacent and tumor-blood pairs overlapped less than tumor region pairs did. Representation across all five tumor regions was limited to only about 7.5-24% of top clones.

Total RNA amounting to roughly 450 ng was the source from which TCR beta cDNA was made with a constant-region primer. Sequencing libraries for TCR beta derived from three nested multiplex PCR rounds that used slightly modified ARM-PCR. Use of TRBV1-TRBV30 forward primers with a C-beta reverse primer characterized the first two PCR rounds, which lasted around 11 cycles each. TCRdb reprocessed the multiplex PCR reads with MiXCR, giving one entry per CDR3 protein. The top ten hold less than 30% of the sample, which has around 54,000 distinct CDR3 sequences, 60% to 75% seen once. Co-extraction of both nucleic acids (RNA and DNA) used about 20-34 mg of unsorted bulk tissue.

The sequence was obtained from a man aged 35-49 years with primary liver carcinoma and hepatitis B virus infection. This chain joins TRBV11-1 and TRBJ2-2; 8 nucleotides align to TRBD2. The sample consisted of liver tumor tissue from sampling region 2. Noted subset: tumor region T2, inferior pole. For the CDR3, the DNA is TGTGCCAGGAGCTTACTAGCCGGCGGGAGGCTGTTCTTT. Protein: CARSLLAGGRLFF.